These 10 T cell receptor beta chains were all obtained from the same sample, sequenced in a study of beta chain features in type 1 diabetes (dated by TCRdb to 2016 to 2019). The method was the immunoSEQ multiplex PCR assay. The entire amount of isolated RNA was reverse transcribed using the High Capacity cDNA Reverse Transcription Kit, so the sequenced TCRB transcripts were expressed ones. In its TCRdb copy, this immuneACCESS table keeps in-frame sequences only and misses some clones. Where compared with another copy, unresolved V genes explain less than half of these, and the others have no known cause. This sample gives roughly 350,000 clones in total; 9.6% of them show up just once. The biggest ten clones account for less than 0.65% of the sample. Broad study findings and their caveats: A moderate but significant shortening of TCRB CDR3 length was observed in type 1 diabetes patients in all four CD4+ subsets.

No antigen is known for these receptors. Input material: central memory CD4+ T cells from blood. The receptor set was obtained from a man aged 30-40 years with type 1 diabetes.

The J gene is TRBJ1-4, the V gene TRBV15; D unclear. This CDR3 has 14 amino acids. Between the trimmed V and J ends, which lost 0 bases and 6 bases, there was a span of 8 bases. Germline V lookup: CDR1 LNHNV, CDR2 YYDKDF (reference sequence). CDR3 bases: TGTGCCACCAGCAGAGATCTAGTTGATGAAAAACTGTTTTTT. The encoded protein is CATSRDLVDEKLFF.

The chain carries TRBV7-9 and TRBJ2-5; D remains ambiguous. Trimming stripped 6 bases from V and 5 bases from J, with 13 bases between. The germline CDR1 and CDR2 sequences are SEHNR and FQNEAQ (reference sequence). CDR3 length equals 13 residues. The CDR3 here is CASSVSLGETQYF. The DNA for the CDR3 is TGTGCCAGCAGTGTTAGCCTCGGGGAGACCCAGTACTTC.

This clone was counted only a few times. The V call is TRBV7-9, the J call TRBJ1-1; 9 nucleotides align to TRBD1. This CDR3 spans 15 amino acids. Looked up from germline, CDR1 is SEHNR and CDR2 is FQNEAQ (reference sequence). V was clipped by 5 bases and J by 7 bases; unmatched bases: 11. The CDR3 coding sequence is TGTGCCAGCAGCCCCGGGCGGGACAGGGTTCATGAAGCTTTCTTT. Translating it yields CASSPGRDRVHEAFF. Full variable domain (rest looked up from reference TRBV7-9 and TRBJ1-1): DTGVSQNPRHKITKRGQNVTFRCDPISEHNRLYWYRQTLGQGPEFLTYFQNEAQLEKSRLLSDRFSAERPKGSFSTLEIQRTEQGDSAMYLCASSPGRDRVHEAFFGQGTRLTVV.

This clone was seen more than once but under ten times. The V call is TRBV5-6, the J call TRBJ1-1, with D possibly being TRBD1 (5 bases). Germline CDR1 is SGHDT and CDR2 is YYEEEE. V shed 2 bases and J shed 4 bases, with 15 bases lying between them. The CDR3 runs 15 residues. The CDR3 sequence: CASSFNFQGGTEAFF. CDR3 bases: TGTGCCAGCAGCTTCAACTTTCAGGGAGGCACTGAAGCTTTCTTT.

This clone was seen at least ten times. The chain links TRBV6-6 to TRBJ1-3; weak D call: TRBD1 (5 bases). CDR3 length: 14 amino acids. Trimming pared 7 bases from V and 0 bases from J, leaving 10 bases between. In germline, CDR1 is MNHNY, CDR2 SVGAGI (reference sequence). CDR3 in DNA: TGTGCCAGCATCACGGGGACCTCTGGAAACACCATATATTTT. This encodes CASITGTSGNTIYF.

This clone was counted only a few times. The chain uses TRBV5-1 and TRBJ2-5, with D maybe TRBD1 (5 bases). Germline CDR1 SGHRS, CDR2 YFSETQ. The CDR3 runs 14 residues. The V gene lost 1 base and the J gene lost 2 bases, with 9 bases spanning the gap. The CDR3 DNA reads TGCGCCAGCAGCTTGATGGCAGGGCAAGAGACCCAGTACTTC. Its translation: CASSLMAGQETQYF.

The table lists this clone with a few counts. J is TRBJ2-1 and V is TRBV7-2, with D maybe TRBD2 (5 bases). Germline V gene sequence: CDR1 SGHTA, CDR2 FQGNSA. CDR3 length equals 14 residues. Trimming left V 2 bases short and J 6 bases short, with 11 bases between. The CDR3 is CASSLSPGTNEQFF. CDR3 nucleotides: TGTGCCAGCAGCTTATCTCCGGGAACCAATGAGCAGTTCTTC.

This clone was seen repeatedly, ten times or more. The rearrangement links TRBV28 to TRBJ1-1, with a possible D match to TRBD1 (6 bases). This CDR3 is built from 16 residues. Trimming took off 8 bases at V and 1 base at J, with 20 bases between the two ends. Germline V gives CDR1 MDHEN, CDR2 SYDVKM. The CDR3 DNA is TGTGCCAGCGTCCCTGGGGGCTGGGGGTGGAACACTGAAGCTTTCTTT. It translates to CASVPGGWGWNTEAFF.

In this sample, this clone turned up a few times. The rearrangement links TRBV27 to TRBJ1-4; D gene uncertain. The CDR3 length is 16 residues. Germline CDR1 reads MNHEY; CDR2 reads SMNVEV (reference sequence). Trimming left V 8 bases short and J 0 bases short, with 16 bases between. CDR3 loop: CASGRRTTPTNEKLFF. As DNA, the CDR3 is TGTGCCAGCGGCCGACGGACGACCCCAACTAATGAAAAACTGTTTTTT.

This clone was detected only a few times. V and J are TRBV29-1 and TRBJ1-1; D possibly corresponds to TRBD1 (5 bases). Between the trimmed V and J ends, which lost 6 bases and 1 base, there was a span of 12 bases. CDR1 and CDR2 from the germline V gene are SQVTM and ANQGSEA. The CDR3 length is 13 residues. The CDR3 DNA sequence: TGCAGCGTCCTACGACAGCCGAACACTGAAGCTTTCTTT. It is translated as CSVLRQPNTEAFF.